The clone carrying this T cell receptor (beta chain) has just a few counts. The antigen remains unidentified. The data were taken from a study of T cell repertoires in cytomegalovirus infection. Germline CDR1 MNHEY, CDR2 SMNVEV (reference sequence). Deletions cut 6 bases from V and 0 bases from J, with 12 bases between. The CDR3 consists of 16 residues. TCRdb re-derived calls from the reads in MiXCR, one entry per CDR3 protein. The sample yields under 450,000 distinct CDR3 sequences, roughly 36% seen once. This chain uses TRBV27 with TRBJ1-6; D possibly corresponds to TRBD1 (5 bases). The TCR was taken from a human donor in good health (CMV status not recorded). Some clones in this sample may be carry-over from other donors' samples. The source material was cultured PBMCs, sampled from culture after CMV antigen stimulation. CDR3 region: CASRTYTGSYNSPLHF. The CDR3 nucleotides are TGTGCCAGCAGGACATACACAGGCTCCTATAATTCACCCCTCCACTTT.